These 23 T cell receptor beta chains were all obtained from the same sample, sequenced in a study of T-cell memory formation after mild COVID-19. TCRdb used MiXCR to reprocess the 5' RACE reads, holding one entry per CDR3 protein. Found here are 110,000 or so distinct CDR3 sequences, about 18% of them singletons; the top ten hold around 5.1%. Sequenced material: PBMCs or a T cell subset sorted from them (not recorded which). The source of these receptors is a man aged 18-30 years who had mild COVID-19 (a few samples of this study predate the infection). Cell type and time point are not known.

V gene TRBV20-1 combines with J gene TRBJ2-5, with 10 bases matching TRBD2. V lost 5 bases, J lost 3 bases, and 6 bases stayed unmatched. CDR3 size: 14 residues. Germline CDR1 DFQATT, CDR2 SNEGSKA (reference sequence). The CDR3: CSAAGLAVKETQYF. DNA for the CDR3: TGCAGTGCTGCAGGACTAGCGGTGAAAGAGACCCAGTACTTC.

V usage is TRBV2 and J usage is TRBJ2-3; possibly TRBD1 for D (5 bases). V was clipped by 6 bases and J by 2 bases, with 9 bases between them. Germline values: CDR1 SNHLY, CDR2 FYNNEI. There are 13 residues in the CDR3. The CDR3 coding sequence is TGTGCCAGCAGGGGGCCATACACAGATACGCAGTATTTT. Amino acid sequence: CASRGPYTDTQYF.

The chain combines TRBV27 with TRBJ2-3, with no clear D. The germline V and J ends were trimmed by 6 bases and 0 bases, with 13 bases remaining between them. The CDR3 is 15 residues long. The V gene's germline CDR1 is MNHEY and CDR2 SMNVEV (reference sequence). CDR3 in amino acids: CASRRQLISTDTQYF. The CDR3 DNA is TGTGCCAGCAGAAGGCAGCTAATTAGCACAGATACGCAGTATTTT.

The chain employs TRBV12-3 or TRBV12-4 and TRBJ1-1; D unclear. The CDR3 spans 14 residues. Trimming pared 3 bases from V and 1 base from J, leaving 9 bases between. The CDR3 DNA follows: TGTGCCAGCAGTTTTCAGAAGGGGAACACTGAAGCTTTCTTT. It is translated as CASSFQKGNTEAFF.

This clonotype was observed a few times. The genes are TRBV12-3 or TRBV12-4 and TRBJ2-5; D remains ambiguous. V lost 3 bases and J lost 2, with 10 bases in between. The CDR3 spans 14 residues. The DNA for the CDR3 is TGTGCCAGCAGTTTGGTGGCAGCGCAAGAGACCCAGTACTTC. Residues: CASSLVAAQETQYF.

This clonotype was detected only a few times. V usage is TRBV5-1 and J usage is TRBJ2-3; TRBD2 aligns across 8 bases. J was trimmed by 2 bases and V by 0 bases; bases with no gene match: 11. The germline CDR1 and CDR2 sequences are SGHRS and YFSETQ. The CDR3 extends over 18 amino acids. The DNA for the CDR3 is TGCGCCAGCAGCTTGGCCGGTGGAGTAGCGGGGTCCACAGATACGCAGTATTTT. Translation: CASSLAGGVAGSTDTQYF.

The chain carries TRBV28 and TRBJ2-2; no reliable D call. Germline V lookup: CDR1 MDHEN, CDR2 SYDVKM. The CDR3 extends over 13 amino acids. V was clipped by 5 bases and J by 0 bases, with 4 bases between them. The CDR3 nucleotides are TGTGCCAGCAGTGCTCCGAACACCGGGGAGCTGTTTTTT. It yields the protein CASSAPNTGELFF.

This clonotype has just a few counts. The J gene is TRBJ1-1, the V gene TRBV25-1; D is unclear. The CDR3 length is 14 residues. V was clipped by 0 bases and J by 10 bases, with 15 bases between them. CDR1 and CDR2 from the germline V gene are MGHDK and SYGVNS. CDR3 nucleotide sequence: TGTGCCAGCAGTGAATATATAGTTGGAGCCCGAGCTTTCTTT. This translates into CASSEYIVGARAFF.

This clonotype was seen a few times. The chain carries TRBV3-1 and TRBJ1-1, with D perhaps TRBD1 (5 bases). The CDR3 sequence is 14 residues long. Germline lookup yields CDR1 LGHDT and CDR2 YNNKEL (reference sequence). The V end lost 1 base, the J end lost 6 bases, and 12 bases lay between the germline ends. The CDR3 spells CASSQGDLQAEAFF. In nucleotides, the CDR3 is TGTGCCAGCAGCCAAGGGGACTTACAGGCTGAAGCTTTCTTT. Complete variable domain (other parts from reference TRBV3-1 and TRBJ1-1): DTAVSQTPKYLVTQMGNDKSIKCEQNLGHDTMYWYKQDSKKFLKIMFSYNNKELIINETVPNRFSPKSPDKAHLNLHINSLELGDSAVYFCASSQGDLQAEAFFGQGTRLTVV.

CDR3 sequence reads: CATPTPGANYGYTF. The CDR3 region has the DNA TGCGCCACCCCCACCCCAGGAGCTAACTATGGCTACACCTTC. The J gene is TRBJ1-2, the V gene TRBV4-3, with D uncertain. V was pared by 10 bases and J by 0 bases, with 15 bases between. The CDR3 extends over 14 amino acids. The germline V gene encodes CDR1 LGHNA and CDR2 YSLEER.

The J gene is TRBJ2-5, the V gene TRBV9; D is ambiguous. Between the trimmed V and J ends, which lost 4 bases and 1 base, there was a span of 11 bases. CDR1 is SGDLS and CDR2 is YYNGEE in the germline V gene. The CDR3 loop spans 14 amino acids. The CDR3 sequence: CASSHGRSQETQYF. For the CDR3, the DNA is TGTGCCAGCAGCCATGGACGGAGCCAAGAGACCCAGTACTTC.

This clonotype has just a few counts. The CDR3 protein is CASRSGQGDTIYF. CDR3 nucleotides: TGTGCCAGCAGGTCGGGACAGGGAGACACCATATATTTT. The chain joins TRBV28 to TRBJ1-3, with 9 bases identical to TRBD1. CDR3 length: 13 residues. CDR1 MDHEN and CDR2 SYDVKM come from the germline V gene. J gave up 8 bases and V 6 bases, and 5 bases lay outside the gene matches.

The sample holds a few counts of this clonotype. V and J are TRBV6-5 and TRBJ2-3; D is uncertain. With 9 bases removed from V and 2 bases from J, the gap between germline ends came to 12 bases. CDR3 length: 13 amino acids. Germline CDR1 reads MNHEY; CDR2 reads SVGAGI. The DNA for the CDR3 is TGTGCCAGTCAGGCGGAGATCACAGATACGCAGTATTTT. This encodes CASQAEITDTQYF.

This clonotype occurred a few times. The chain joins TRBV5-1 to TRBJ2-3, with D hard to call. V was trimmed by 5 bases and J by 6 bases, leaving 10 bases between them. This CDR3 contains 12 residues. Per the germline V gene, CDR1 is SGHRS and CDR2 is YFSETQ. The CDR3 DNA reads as TGCGCCAGCAGTCGGTTATCGGATACGCAGTATTTT. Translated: CASSRLSDTQYF.

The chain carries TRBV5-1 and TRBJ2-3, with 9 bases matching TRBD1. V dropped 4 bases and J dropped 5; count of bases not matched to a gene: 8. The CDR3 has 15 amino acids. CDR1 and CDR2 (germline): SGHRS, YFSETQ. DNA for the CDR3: TGCGCCAGCAGCACCACAGGGGGCTCAGGAGATACGCAGTATTTT. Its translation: CASSTTGGSGDTQYF.

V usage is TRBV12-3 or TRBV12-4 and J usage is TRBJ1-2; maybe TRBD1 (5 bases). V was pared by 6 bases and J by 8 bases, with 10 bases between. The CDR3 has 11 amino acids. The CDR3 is CASRSGLGYTF. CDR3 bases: TGTGCCAGCAGATCGGGGCTAGGCTACACCTTC.

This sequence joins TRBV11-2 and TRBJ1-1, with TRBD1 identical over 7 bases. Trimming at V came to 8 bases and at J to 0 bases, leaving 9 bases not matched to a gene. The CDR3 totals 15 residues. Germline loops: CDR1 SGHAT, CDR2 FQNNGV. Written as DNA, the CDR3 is TGTGCCAGCCGCCAGGGGGTCAAGGTGAACACTGAAGCTTTCTTT. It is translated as CASRQGVKVNTEAFF.

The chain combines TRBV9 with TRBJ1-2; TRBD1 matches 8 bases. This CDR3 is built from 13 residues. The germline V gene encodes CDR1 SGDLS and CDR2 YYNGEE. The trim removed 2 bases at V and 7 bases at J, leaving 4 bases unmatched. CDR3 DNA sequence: TGTGCCAGCAGCGTCAGGGGGCAGGGTGGCTACACCTTC. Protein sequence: CASSVRGQGGYTF.

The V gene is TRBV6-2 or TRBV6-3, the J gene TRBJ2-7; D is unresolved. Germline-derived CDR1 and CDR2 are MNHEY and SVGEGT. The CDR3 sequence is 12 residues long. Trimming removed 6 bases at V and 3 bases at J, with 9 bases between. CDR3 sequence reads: CASRLAGYEQYV. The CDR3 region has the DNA TGTGCCAGCAGACTGGCAGGCTACGAGCAGTACGTC.

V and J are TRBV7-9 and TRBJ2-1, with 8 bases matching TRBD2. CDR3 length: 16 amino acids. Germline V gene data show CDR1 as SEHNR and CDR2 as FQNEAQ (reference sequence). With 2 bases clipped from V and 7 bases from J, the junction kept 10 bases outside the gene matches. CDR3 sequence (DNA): TGTGCCAGCAGCTTAAGGTCCGGCGGGGGGATGAATGAGCAGTTCTTC. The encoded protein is CASSLRSGGGMNEQFF.

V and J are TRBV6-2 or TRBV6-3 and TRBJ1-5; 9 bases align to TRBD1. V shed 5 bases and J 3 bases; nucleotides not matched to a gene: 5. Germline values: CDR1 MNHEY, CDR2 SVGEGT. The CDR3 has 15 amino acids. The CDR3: CASSGGTGNNQPQHF. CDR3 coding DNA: TGTGCCAGCAGTGGCGGGACAGGGAACAATCAGCCCCAGCATTTT.

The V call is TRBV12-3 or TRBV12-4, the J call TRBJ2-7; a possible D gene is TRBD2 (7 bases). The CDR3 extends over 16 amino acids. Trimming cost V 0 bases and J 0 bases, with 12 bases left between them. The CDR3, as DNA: TGTGCCAGCAGTTTAGCCCTCGGGGGGCTCTCCTACGAGCAGTACTTC. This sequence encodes CASSLALGGLSYEQYF.

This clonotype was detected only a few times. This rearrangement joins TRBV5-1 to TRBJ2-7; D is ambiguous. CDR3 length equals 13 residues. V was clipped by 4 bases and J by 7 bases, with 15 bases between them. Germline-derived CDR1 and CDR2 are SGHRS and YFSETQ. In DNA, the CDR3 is TGCGCCAGCAGCCTGGACCCACTGGGGGAGCAGTACTTC. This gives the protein CASSLDPLGEQYF.